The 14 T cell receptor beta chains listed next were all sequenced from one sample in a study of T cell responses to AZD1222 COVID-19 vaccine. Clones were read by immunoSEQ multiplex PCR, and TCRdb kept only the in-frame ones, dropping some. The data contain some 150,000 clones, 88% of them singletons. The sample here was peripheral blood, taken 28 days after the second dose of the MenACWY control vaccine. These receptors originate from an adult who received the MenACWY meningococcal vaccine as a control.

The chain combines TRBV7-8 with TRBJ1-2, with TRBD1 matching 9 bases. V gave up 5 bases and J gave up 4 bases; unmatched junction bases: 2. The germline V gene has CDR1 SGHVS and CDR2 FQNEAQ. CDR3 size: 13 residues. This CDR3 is CASSADRGYGYTF. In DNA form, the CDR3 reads TGTGCCAGCAGCGCGGACAGGGGCTATGGCTACACCTTC.

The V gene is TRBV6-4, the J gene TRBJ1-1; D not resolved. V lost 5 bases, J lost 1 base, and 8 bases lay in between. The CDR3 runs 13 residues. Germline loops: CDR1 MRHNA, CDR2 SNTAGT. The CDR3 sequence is CASSNTRNTEAFF. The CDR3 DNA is TGTGCCAGCAGTAACACAAGGAACACTGAAGCTTTCTTT.

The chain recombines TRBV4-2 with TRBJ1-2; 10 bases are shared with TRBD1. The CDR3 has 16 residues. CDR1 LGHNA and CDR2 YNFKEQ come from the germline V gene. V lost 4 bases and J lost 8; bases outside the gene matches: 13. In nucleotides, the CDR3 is TGTGCCAGCAGCCTTCTGTCGGGGACAGGGGCGGGGGGCTACACCTTC. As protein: CASSLLSGTGAGGYTF.

The CDR3 sequence: CASSMTSGRYEQYF. The CDR3 coding sequence is TGTGCCAGCTCAATGACTAGCGGGAGGTACGAGCAGTACTTC. The chain is built from TRBV18 and TRBJ2-7; 13 nucleotides agree with TRBD2. The CDR3 contains 14 residues. The trim removed 5 bases at V and 4 bases at J, leaving 2 bases unmatched. Germline CDR1 KGHSH, CDR2 LQKENI.

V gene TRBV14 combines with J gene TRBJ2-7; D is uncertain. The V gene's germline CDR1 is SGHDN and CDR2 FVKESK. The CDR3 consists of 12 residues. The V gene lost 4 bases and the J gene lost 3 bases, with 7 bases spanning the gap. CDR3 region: CASSLINYEQYF. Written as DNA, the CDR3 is TGTGCCAGCAGCCTAATAAACTACGAGCAGTACTTC.

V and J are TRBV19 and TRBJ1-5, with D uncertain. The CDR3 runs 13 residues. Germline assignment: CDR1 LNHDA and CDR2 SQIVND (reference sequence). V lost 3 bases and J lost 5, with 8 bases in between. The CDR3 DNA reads TGTGCCAGTAGTATGACGGCCGATCAGCCCCAGCATTTT. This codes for CASSMTADQPQHF.

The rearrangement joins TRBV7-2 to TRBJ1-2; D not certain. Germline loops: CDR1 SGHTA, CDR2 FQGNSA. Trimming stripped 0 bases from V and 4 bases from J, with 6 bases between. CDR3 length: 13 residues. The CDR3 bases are TGTGCCAGCAGCTTAGCGCTATTCTATGGCTACACCTTC. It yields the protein CASSLALFYGYTF.

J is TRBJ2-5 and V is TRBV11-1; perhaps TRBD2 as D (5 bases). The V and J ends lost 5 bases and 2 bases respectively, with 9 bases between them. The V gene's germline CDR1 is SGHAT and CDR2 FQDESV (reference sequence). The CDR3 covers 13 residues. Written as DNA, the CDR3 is TGTGCCAGCAGCCGTACGGGGCAAGAGACCCAGTACTTC. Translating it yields CASSRTGQETQYF.

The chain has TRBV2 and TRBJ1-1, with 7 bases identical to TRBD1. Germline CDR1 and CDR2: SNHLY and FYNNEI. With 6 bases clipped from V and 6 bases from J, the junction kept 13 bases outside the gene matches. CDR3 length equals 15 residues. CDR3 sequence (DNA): TGTGCCAGCAGCCAGAGGGACAGTCCAGGGGCTGAAGCTTTCTTT. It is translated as CASSQRDSPGAEAFF.

CDR3 bases: TGTGCCTGGGGGGACTGGGGCAATGAGCAGTTCTTC. It is translated as CAWGDWGNEQFF. The rearrangement uses TRBV30 and TRBJ2-1, with a tentative D call TRBD2 (6 bases). The V end was cut by 5 bases, the J end by 6 bases, with 11 bases between. Germline CDR1 and CDR2: GTSNPN and SVGIG (reference sequence). The CDR3 sequence is 12 residues long.

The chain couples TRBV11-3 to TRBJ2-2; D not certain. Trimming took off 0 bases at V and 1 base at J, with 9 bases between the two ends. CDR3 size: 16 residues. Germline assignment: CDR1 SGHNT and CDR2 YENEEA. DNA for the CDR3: TGTGCCAGCAGCTTAGAATGGGGAAAGAACACCGGGGAGCTGTTTTTT. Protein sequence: CASSLEWGKNTGELFF.

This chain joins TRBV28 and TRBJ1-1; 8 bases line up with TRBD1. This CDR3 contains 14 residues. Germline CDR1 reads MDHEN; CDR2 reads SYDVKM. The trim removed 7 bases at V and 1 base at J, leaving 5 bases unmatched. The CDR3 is CASILQGANTEAFF. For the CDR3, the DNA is TGTGCCAGCATCCTCCAGGGGGCGAACACTGAAGCTTTCTTT.

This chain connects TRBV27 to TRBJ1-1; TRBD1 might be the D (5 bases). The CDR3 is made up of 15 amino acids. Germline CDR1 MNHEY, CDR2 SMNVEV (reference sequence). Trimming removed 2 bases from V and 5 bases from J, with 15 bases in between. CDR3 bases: TGTGCCAGCAGTTTAAACCTTCGGGGGGGGACTGAAGCTTTCTTT. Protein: CASSLNLRGGTEAFF.

The CDR3 sequence is CASSFVLGGYTF. CDR3 DNA: TGTGCCAGCAGTTTCGTACTGGGTGGCTACACCTTC. This chain links TRBV12-3 or TRBV12-4 with TRBJ1-2; D is undetermined. The CDR3 loop spans 12 amino acids. Trimming took off 3 bases at V and 7 bases at J, with 9 bases between the two ends.